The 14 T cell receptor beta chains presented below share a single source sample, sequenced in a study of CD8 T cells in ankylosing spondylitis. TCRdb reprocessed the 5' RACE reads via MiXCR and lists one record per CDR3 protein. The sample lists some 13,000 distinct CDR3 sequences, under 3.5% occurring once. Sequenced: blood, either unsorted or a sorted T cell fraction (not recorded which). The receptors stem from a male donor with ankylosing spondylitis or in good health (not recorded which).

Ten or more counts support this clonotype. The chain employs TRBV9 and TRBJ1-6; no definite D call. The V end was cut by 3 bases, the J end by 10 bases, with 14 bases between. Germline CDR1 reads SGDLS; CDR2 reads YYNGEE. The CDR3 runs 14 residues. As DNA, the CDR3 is TGTGCCAGCAGCGCTGATCCCCTAGGGTCACCCCTCCACTTT. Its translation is CASSADPLGSPLHF. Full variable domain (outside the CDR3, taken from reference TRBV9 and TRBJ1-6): DSGVTQTPKHLITATGQRVTLRCSPRSGDLSVYWYQQSLDQGLQFLIQYYNGEERAKGNILERFSAQQFPDLHSELNLSSLELGDSALYFCASSADPLGSPLHFGNGTRLTVT.

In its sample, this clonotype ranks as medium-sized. For the CDR3, the DNA is TGTGCCAGCAGCGTAGAGACTCGGGGTGAGCAGTTCTTC. It codes for CASSVETRGEQFF. The V and J genes are TRBV9 and TRBJ2-1; tentatively, D is TRBD2 (5 bases). V lost 0 bases to trimming and J lost 9 bases, with 10 bases between them. The CDR3 sequence is 13 residues long. Per the germline V gene, CDR1 is SGDLS and CDR2 is YYNGEE.

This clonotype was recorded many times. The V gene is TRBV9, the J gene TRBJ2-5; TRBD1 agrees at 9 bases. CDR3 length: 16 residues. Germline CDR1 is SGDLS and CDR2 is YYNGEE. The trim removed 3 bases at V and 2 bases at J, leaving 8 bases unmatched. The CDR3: CASSGTGGSGQETQYF. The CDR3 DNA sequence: TGTGCCAGCAGCGGAACAGGGGGCTCGGGGCAAGAGACCCAGTACTTC.

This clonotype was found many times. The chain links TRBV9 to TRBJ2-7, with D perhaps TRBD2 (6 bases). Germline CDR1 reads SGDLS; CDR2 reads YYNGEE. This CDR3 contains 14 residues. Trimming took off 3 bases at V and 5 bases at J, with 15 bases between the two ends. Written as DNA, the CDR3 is TGTGCCAGCAGCGACCGGGACTCCCTCGACGAGCAGTACTTC. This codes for CASSDRDSLDEQYF.

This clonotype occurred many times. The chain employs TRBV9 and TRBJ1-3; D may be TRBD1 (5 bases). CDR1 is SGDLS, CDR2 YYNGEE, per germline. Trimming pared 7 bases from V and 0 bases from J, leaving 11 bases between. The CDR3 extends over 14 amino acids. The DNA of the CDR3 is TGTGCCAGCGGGACGGGGAACTCTGGAAACACCATATATTTT. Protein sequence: CASGTGNSGNTIYF.

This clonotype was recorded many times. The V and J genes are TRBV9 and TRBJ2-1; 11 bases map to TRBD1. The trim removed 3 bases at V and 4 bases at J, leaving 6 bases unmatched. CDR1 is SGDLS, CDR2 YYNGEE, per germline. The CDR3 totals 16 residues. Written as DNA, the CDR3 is TGTGCCAGCAGCGATCGGACAGGGGGCCGATACAATGAGCAGTTCTTC. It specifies CASSDRTGGRYNEQFF.

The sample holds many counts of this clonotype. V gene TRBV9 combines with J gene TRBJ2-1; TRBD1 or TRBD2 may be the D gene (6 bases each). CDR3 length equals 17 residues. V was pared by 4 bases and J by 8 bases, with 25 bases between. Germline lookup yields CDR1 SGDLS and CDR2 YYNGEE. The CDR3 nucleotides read TGTGCCAGCAGCCCCGGGGGAGTCAGGGGCGGTGTGGATGAGCAGTTCTTC. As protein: CASSPGGVRGGVDEQFF.

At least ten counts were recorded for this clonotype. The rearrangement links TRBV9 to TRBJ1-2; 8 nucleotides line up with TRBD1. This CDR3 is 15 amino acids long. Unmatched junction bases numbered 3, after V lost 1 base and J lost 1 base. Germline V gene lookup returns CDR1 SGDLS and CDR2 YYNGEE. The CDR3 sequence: CASSVSGGNNYGYTF. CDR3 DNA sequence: TGTGCCAGCAGCGTATCAGGGGGCAATAACTATGGCTACACCTTC.

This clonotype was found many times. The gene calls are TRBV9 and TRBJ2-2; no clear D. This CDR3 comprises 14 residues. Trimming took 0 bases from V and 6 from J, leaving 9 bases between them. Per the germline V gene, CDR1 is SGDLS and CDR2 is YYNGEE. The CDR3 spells CASSVDRVPGELFF. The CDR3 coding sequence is TGTGCCAGCAGCGTAGATCGGGTCCCCGGGGAGCTGTTTTTT.

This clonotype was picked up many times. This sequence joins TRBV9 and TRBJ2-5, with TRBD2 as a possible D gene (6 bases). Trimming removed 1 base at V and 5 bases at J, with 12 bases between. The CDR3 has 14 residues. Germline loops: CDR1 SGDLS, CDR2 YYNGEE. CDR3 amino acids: CASSVFGGVETQYF. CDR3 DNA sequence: TGTGCCAGCAGCGTATTCGGGGGAGTTGAGACCCAGTACTTC. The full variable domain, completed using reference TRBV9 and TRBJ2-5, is DSGVTQTPKHLITATGQRVTLRCSPRSGDLSVYWYQQSLDQGLQFLIQYYNGEERAKGNILERFSAQQFPDLHSELNLSSLELGDSALYFCASSVFGGVETQYFGPGTRLLVL.

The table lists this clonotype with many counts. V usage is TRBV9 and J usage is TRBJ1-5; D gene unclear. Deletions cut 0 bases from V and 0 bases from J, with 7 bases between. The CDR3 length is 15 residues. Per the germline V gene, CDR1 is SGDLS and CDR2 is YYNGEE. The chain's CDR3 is CASSVDPNSNQPQHF. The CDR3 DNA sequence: TGTGCCAGCAGCGTAGACCCAAATAGCAATCAGCCCCAGCATTTT.

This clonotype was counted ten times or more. CDR3 in DNA: TGTGCCAGCAGCGTAGGGAACACCGGGGAGCTGTTTTTT. Its protein is CASSVGNTGELFF. The V call is TRBV9, the J call TRBJ2-2; D gene ambiguous. CDR1 SGDLS and CDR2 YYNGEE come from the germline V gene. This CDR3 spans 13 amino acids. V was pared by 0 bases and J by 1 base, with 1 base between.

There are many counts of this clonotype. The CDR3 loop reads CASSVSVGSSYNSPLHF. CDR3 DNA: TGTGCCAGCAGCGTATCAGTAGGGAGCTCCTATAATTCACCCCTCCACTTT. V is TRBV9 and J is TRBJ1-6; no clear D. This CDR3 has 17 residues. V lost 1 base, J lost 0 bases, and 11 bases lay in between. Germline V gene lookup returns CDR1 SGDLS and CDR2 YYNGEE.

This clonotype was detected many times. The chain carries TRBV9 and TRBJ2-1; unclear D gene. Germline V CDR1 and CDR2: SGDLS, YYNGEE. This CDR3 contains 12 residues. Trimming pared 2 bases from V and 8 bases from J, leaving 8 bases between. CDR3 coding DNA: TGTGCCAGCAGCGTTGGGGTTGATGAGCAGTTCTTC. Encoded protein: CASSVGVDEQFF.